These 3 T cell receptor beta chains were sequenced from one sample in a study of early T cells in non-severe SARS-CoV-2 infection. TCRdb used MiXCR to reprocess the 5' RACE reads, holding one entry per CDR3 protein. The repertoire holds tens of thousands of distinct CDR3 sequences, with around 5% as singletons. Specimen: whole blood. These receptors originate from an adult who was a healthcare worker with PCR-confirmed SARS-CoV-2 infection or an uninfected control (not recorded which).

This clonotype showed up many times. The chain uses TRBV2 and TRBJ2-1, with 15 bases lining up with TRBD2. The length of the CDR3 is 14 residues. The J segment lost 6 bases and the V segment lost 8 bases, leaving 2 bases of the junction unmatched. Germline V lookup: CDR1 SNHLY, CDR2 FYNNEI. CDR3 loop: CASVGLAGGNEQFF. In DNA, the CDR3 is TGTGCCAGCGTGGGACTAGCGGGAGGCAATGAGCAGTTCTTC.

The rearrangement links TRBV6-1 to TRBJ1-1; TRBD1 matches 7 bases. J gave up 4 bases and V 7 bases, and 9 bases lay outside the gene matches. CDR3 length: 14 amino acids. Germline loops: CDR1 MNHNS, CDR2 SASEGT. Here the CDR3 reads CASTEGQWGTEAFF. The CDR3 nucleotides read TGTGCCAGCACCGAGGGACAGTGGGGCACTGAAGCTTTCTTT.

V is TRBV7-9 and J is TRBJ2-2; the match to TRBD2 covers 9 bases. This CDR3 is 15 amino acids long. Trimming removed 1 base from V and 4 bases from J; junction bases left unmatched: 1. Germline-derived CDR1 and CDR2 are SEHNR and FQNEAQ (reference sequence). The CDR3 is CASSLVAGVTGELFF. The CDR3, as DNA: TGTGCCAGCAGCTTAGTAGCGGGAGTCACCGGGGAGCTGTTTTTT.